The table lists the clone carrying this TCR beta chain with many counts. RNA transcripts were the template for amplifying TCR beta CDR3 regions. A first-round RT-PCR of the TCR CDR3 used the HTBI primer set. MiXCR was run by TCRdb on the multiplex PCR reads, yielding one entry per CDR3 protein. The sample includes hundreds of thousands of distinct CDR3 sequences, roughly a sixth of them seen just once. This sample was included in a study of T cells in Graves' hyperthyroidism and ophthalmopathy. Unmatched junction bases numbered 5, after V lost 4 bases and J lost 1 base. The CDR3 consists of 15 residues. The germline V gene has CDR1 SEHNR and CDR2 FQNEAQ (reference sequence).

Input material: blood. This TCR derives from a woman between 45 and 65 years old with Graves' hyperthyroidism that later progressed to Graves' ophthalmopathy. This chain joins TRBV7-9 and TRBJ2-5; 8 bases are a match to TRBD2. The CDR3 loop is CASSSAGAFQETQYF. In DNA form, the CDR3 reads TGTGCCAGCAGCTCAGCGGGGGCTTTCCAAGAGACCCAGTACTTC.